This TCR beta chain was identified during a study of OX40 agonist ivuxolimab in advanced cancers. As for the study in general: Patients with prior anti-PD-1, anti-PD-L1 or anti-CTLA-4 therapy were eligible; 35% to 50% had some. General study points: Researchers report that CD8+ T cells had, on average, more expanded clones than CD4+. Clonal expansion in partial responders at 0.1-3.0 mg/kg ranked among the lowest.

About this clone: The antigen is not known.

The CDR3 spans 14 residues. Germline V gene data show CDR1 as SGHTA and CDR2 as FQGTGA. The germline V and J ends were trimmed by 5 bases and 2 bases, with 12 bases remaining between them. Profiling relied on immunoSEQ multiplex PCR, and the TCRdb table lists in-frame clones only, not all of them. The table includes fewer than 70,000 clones, around 90% detected once. The cohort excluded patients with autoimmune disease history or systemic immunosuppression. This TCR came from an adult with an advanced solid tumor such as melanoma, head and neck, liver or kidney cancer. The chain couples TRBV7-3 to TRBJ2-5, with D tentatively TRBD1 (5 bases). The sequencing here drew on CD4+ or CD8+ T cells sorted from blood, taken in a trial of the OX40 agonist ivuxolimab. The CDR3 bases are TGTGCCAGCAGCCGAACAGGACCTCAAGAGACCCAGTACTTC. This translates into CASSRTGPQETQYF. The variable domain in full, with the rest retrieved from reference TRBV7-3 and TRBJ2-5, is GAGVSQTPSNKVTEKGKYVELRCDPISGHTALYWYRQSLGQGPEFLIYFQGTGAADDSGLPNDRFFAVRPEGSVSTLKIQRTERGDSAVYLCASSRTGPQETQYFGPGTRLLVL.